The sequence of this T cell receptor beta chain was determined in a study of naive and memory T cell subsets. Both TRBC1 and TRBC2 were covered by a beta constant-region primer of two equimolar oligonucleotides. Ligated cDNA was amplified by four rounds of PCR with nested alpha and beta constant-region primers and SP2. MiXCR, run by TCRdb on the UMI-ligation and nested PCR reads, gives a single entry per CDR3 protein. The table shows 130,000 or so distinct CDR3 sequences, with approximately 37% occurring only once. Overall study findings and caveats: Naive and memory subsets had different power law exponents for TCR abundance. From naive to CM, EM and EMRA, diversity decreased and Gini increased.

CDR1 is SGHNT and CDR2 is YYREEE in the germline V gene (reference sequence). The CDR3 has 15 amino acids. Trimming cost V 5 bases and J 0 bases, with 12 bases left between them. Worth noting for this clonotype: Its antigen is currently unknown.

Sequencing input: central memory CD4+ T cells from blood. V and J are TRBV5-4 and TRBJ2-1; possible D gene TRBD1, 5 bases. This clonotype was obtained from a human donor in good health. The CDR3 DNA follows: TGTGCCAGCAGTTATACAGGTAGCTCCTACAATGAGCAGTTCTTC. Its translation is CASSYTGSSYNEQFF.